This T cell receptor (beta chain) was documented in a study of cytomegalovirus exposure and HLA in healthy donors. Trimming cost V 2 bases and J 0 bases, with 10 bases left between them. The CDR3 covers 15 residues. Germline V CDR1 and CDR2: SGHRS, YFSETQ. Clones were sequenced by immunoSEQ multiplex PCR, and TCRdb holds only the in-frame ones, with some missing. The repertoire holds hundreds of thousands of clones, around 89% seen once, with approximately 0.95% in the top ten. Source material: PBMCs. The TCR comes from a young woman in good health and CMV-seronegative. V and J are TRBV5-1 and TRBJ2-3; D not certain. The DNA for the CDR3 is TGCGCCAGCAGCTTCGTGGGCCGCAGCACAGATACGCAGTATTTT. It encodes CASSFVGRSTDTQYF.